What follows are 17 T cell receptor beta chains derived from one specimen sequenced in a study of shared clonotypes between healthy human individuals. Measured with immunoSEQ multiplex PCR; TCRdb has only the in-frame clones, and not every one. The sample has about half a million clones, more than 70% seen once. Material: PBMCs. All receptors derive from a woman aged 40 to 50 in good health. Some clones in this sample may be carry-over from other donors' samples.

This clone appeared a single time. The same CDR3 also results from other DNA sequences found in this sample. For the CDR3, the DNA is TGTGCCAGCTCAGCAACAGGGGGCAATCAGCCCCAGCATTTT. Translated, it gives CASSATGGNQPQHF. The chain has TRBV18 and TRBJ1-5, with 7 bases that match TRBD1. The germline CDR1 and CDR2 sequences are KGHSH and LQKENI. The CDR3 contains 14 residues. Unmatched junction bases numbered 3, after V lost 5 bases and J lost 2 bases.

About this clone: This may be a read error, as it is one base from a much larger clone. Other DNA sequences from this sample encode an identical CDR3 as well. The chain recombines TRBV19 with TRBJ1-1; D not resolved. The CDR3 runs to 13 residues. Between the trimmed V and J ends, which lost 3 bases and 11 bases, there was a span of 16 bases. Germline CDR1 reads LNHDA; CDR2 reads SQIVND (reference sequence). Here the CDR3 reads CASSMRWRESAFF. CDR3 nucleotide sequence: TGTGCCAGTAGTATGAGATGGAGAGAAAGTGCTTTCTTT.

V is TRBV5-6 and J is TRBJ2-7, with 7 bases identical to TRBD1. Germline CDR1 and CDR2: SGHDT and YYEEEE. The CDR3 runs 14 residues. The ends lost 1 base at V and 12 bases at J; junction bases unmatched: 13. As DNA, the CDR3 is TGTGCCAGCAGCTTGTACGTAGGGGGCGGTCGGTTGTACTTC. Translating gives CASSLYVGGGRLYF.

Worth noting for this clone: This likely came from a read error, as a far larger clone is one base away. The chain employs TRBV20-1 and TRBJ1-1; D possibly corresponds to TRBD1 (6 bases). CDR1 DFQATT and CDR2 SNEGSKA come from the germline V gene (reference sequence). This CDR3 has 11 residues. The CDR3 reads CSHRENPEAFF. The CDR3 DNA reads TGCAGTCACAGGGAGAACCCTGAAGCTTTCTTT.

The chain joins TRBV30 to TRBJ1-3; possible D gene TRBD1, 5 bases. This CDR3 contains 16 residues. V was pared by 0 bases and J by 0 bases, with 12 bases between. Germline CDR1 is GTSNPN and CDR2 is SVGIG (reference sequence). The CDR3 sequence is CAWSVFSRASGNTIYF. CDR3 DNA: TGTGCCTGGAGTGTCTTCTCCAGGGCCTCTGGAAACACCATATATTTT.

The CDR3 is CASSPVALEAYEQYF. Here the CDR3 DNA reads TGTGCCAGCAGTCCCGTAGCCTTAGAGGCCTACGAGCAGTACTTC. The chain has TRBV28 and TRBJ2-7, with D uncertain. The V end was cut by 5 bases, the J end by 2 bases, with 16 bases between. Germline values: CDR1 MDHEN, CDR2 SYDVKM. The CDR3 is made up of 15 amino acids.

The chain uses TRBV30 and TRBJ2-5; tentative D call: TRBD1 (5 bases). CDR3 length: 15 amino acids. Trimming left V 2 bases short and J 4 bases short, with 17 bases between. Germline V gene lookup returns CDR1 GTSNPN and CDR2 SVGIG (reference sequence). CDR3: CAWSPPGMARETQYF. The CDR3 DNA sequence: TGTGCCTGGAGTCCCCCAGGGATGGCGAGAGAGACCCAGTACTTC.

This clone occurred many times. At one of its ends the junction is not consistent with the germline gene, which may arise from a read error. The V call is TRBV7-2, the J call TRBJ2-7; the match to TRBD1 covers 9 bases. The CDR3 length is 13 residues. CDR1 is SGHTA and CDR2 is FQGNSA in the germline V gene. The CDR3 DNA reads as TGTGCAAGCAGCACCAACAGGGGGCTCGAGCAGTACTTC. Translation gives CASSTNRGLEQYF.

The V gene is TRBV29-1, the J gene TRBJ1-1, with D hard to call. This CDR3 contains 11 residues. Trimming removed 7 bases from V and 2 bases from J, with 8 bases in between. Looked up from germline, CDR1 is SQVTM and CDR2 is ANQGSEA. The CDR3 DNA is TGCAGCGGTGTAGACAACACTGAAGCTTTCTTT. Translating gives CSGVDNTEAFF.

The chain uses TRBV11-2 and TRBJ1-1; D not resolved. The CDR3 length is 11 residues. The germline V and J ends were trimmed by 5 bases and 6 bases, with 7 bases remaining between them. Germline assignment: CDR1 SGHAT and CDR2 FQNNGV. The CDR3 spells CASSVDAEAFF. The CDR3 nucleotides are TGTGCCAGCAGCGTGGACGCTGAAGCTTTCTTT. The variable domain in full, completed from reference TRBV11-2 and TRBJ1-1, reads EAGVAQSPRYKIIEKRQSVAFWCNPISGHATLYWYQQILGQGPKLLIQFQNNGVVDDSQLPKDRFSAERLKGVDSTLKIQPAKLEDSAVYLCASSVDAEAFFGQGTRLTVV.

In regard to this clone: A far larger clone is just one base off, so this is likely a read error. This rearrangement joins TRBV28 to TRBJ2-1, with 7 bases lining up with TRBD1. Germline V gene sequence: CDR1 MDHEN, CDR2 SYDVKM. The CDR3 covers 13 residues. Germline trimming cut 5 bases from V and 4 bases from J; bases unmatched to any gene: 2. The CDR3 region has the DNA TGTGCCAGCAGTAGGGACAGATACAATGAGCAGTTCTTC. This codes for CASSRDRYNEQFF.

The chain is built from TRBV19 and TRBJ1-2; 7 positions agree with TRBD1. The CDR3 runs 15 residues. Trimming removed 2 bases from V and 6 bases from J; junction bases left unmatched: 9. Germline lookup yields CDR1 LNHDA and CDR2 SQIVND (reference sequence). The CDR3 DNA reads as TGTGCCAGTAGTATATTTCCAGGGGGTAGAGATGGCTACACCTTC. Its translation: CASSIFPGGRDGYTF.

This chain connects TRBV28 to TRBJ2-3; D perhaps matches TRBD1 (5 bases). CDR3 size: 12 residues. Germline CDR1 MDHEN, CDR2 SYDVKM. Trimming cost V 3 bases and J 6 bases, with 7 bases left between them. The CDR3 loop is CASSFTGDTQYF. The CDR3 region has the DNA TGTGCCAGCAGTTTCACAGGTGATACGCAGTATTTT.

The chain joins TRBV2 to TRBJ2-1, with unresolved D. CDR1 is SNHLY, CDR2 FYNNEI, per germline. The CDR3 covers 16 residues. V was cut by 6 bases and J by 4 bases, with 19 bases left in between. CDR3 in amino acids: CASSPTASGGYNEQFF. As DNA, the CDR3 is TGTGCCAGCAGCCCTACTGCCTCCGGCGGTTACAATGAGCAGTTCTTC. Using reference TRBV2 and TRBJ2-1 for the parts outside the CDR3, the full variable domain is EPEVTQTPSHQVTQMGQEVILRCVPISNHLYFYWYRQILGQKVEFLVSFYNNEISEKSEIFDDQFSVERPDGSNFTLKIRSTKLEDSAMYFCASSPTASGGYNEQFFGPGTRLTVL.

The chain employs TRBV7-7 and TRBJ2-7; tentative D call: TRBD2 (7 bases). The CDR3 is 16 residues long. The germline CDR1 and CDR2 sequences are SSHAT and FNYEAQ (reference sequence). V was pared by 5 bases and J by 3 bases, with 20 bases between. The CDR3 DNA follows: TGTGCCAGCAGCACCTTACCGGGGGGACAAAACTACGAGCAGTACTTC. It specifies CASSTLPGGQNYEQYF.

This clone was recorded a few times. The J gene is TRBJ1-5, the V gene TRBV5-8, with a tentative D call TRBD1 (6 bases). The CDR3 is 15 amino acids. V lost 4 bases and J 5 bases, leaving 16 bases between the germline ends. Germline CDR1 reads SGHTS; CDR2 reads YDEGEE. As DNA, the CDR3 is TGTGCCAGCAGCCAAGATGAGGGGGGCCATCAGCCCCAGCATTTT. Translating it yields CASSQDEGGHQPQHF.

The rearrangement links TRBV29-1 to TRBJ2-1; 7 bases line up with TRBD1. Germline loops: CDR1 SQVTM, CDR2 ANQGSEA. V lost 6 bases, J lost 0 bases, and 8 bases stayed unmatched. This CDR3 spans 15 amino acids. The CDR3: CSVEGAPSSYNEQFF. CDR3 DNA sequence: TGCAGCGTAGAGGGGGCCCCTAGCTCCTACAATGAGCAGTTCTTC.